The 14 T cell receptor beta chains below were found in one sample sequenced in a study of blood T cell repertoires in COVID-19. The repertoire was sequenced with immunoSEQ multiplex PCR; TCRdb's copy has only in-frame clones and lacks some. This sample has under 300,000 clones, with roughly 88% found just once. The specimen sequenced was peripheral blood. These receptors came from a man at least 80 years old with acute or convalescent COVID-19.

The chain links TRBV10-3 to TRBJ1-5; 7 nucleotides line up with TRBD1. The germline V gene encodes CDR1 ENHRY and CDR2 SYGVKD. This CDR3 is 16 amino acids long. The V segment lost 6 bases and the J segment 2 bases; nucleotides outside the gene matches: 10. This chain's CDR3 is CAISQGDSRGNQPQHF. CDR3 in DNA: TGTGCCATCAGCCAGGGGGACTCTAGGGGCAATCAGCCCCAGCATTTT.

The genes are TRBV6-5 and TRBJ1-2; no clear D. The CDR3 totals 15 residues. Germline V gives CDR1 MNHEY, CDR2 SVGAGI. The V end was cut by 0 bases, the J end by 0 bases, with 8 bases between. CDR3 loop: CASSYSITPNYGYTF. In nucleotides, the CDR3 is TGTGCCAGCAGTTACTCGATTACACCTAACTATGGCTACACCTTC.

The chain carries TRBV6-5 and TRBJ2-3, with 7 bases that match TRBD2. The CDR3 sequence is 15 residues long. The V segment lost 2 bases and the J segment 1 base; nucleotides outside the gene matches: 3. CDR1 is MNHEY and CDR2 is SVGAGI in the germline V gene. CDR3 protein: CASSYGGVGTDTQYF. Written as DNA, the CDR3 is TGTGCCAGCAGTTACGGGGGGGTTGGCACAGATACGCAGTATTTT.

The chain joins TRBV9 to TRBJ2-5; D is perhaps TRBD2 (5 bases). Germline V gene sequence: CDR1 SGDLS, CDR2 YYNGEE. CDR3 length: 13 residues. V lost 4 bases and J lost 4, with 11 bases in between. DNA for the CDR3: TGTGCCAGCAGCCCGGGCCTAGCAGAGACCCAGTACTTC. Translation gives CASSPGLAETQYF.

The chain joins TRBV5-1 to TRBJ2-1; TRBD2 matches 7 bases. From germline, CDR1 is SGHRS and CDR2 YFSETQ. V shed 3 bases and J 0 bases; nucleotides not matched to a gene: 12. The CDR3 totals 18 residues. As DNA, the CDR3 is TGCGCCAGCAGCTCCCGGACTTTAGCGGGTAGCTCCTACAATGAGCAGTTCTTC. Its protein is CASSSRTLAGSSYNEQFF.

The V gene is TRBV5-4, the J gene TRBJ2-5; tentatively, D is TRBD1 (6 bases). Trimming removed 4 bases from V and 2 bases from J, with 9 bases in between. Germline V gene lookup returns CDR1 SGHNT and CDR2 YYREEE (reference sequence). The CDR3 totals 13 residues. The CDR3: CASSRQVQETQYF. The CDR3 coding sequence is TGTGCCAGCAGCAGACAGGTACAAGAGACCCAGTACTTC. The variable domain in full, completed from reference TRBV5-4 and TRBJ2-5, reads ETGVTQSPTHLIKTRGQQVTLRCSSQSGHNTVSWYQQALGQGPQFIFQYYREEENGRGNFPPRFSGLQFPNYSSELNVNALELDDSALYLCASSRQVQETQYFGPGTRLLVL.

This chain connects TRBV7-2 to TRBJ2-1; 11 bases are shared with TRBD2. The junction had 5 bases not matched to a gene; V was cut back by 5 bases and J by 5 bases. CDR3 length: 15 residues. Germline CDR1 is SGHTA and CDR2 is FQGNSA. CDR3 coding DNA: TGTGCCAGCAGCCTAATAGCGGGGGGGAACAATGAGCAGTTCTTC. Its protein is CASSLIAGGNNEQFF.

The DNA for the CDR3 is TGTGCCAGCAGTTTTAGGGGGCTGACTAATGAAAAACTGTTTTTT. Amino acid sequence: CASSFRGLTNEKLFF. V usage is TRBV27 and J usage is TRBJ1-4, with 7 nucleotides matching TRBD1. The germline gives CDR1 MNHEY, CDR2 SMNVEV (reference sequence). V trimming: 3 bases; J trimming: 2 bases; junction bases outside the gene matches: 3. CDR3 length: 15 amino acids.

This chain joins TRBV28 and TRBJ1-1; D may be TRBD1 (5 bases). Germline V gene lookup returns CDR1 MDHEN and CDR2 SYDVKM. Trimming took off 6 bases at V and 4 bases at J, with 12 bases between the two ends. The CDR3 is 13 residues long. This CDR3 is CASRPSTVTEAFF. The CDR3 DNA is TGTGCCAGCAGACCCTCGACAGTCACTGAAGCTTTCTTT.

The rearrangement joins TRBV4-2 to TRBJ1-2, with 7 bases identical to TRBD1. V trimming: 2 bases; J trimming: 3 bases; junction bases outside the gene matches: 6. The V gene's germline CDR1 is LGHNA and CDR2 YNFKEQ. There are 15 residues in the CDR3. The CDR3, as DNA: TGTGCCAGCAGCCAATTCGGAGGGGGCGACTATGGCTACACCTTC. Its translation is CASSQFGGGDYGYTF.

The rearrangement joins TRBV2 to TRBJ2-2; D might be TRBD1 (5 bases). CDR1 SNHLY and CDR2 FYNNEI come from the germline V gene. V was pared by 6 bases and J by 0 bases, with 8 bases between. The CDR3 is 14 residues long. CDR3 amino acids: CASRPGSNTGELFF. CDR3 in DNA: TGTGCCAGCAGGCCAGGGTCGAACACCGGGGAGCTGTTTTTT.

This chain links TRBV7-9 with TRBJ1-1; TRBD1 aligns across 9 bases. The CDR3 loop spans 15 amino acids. The germline CDR1 and CDR2 sequences are SEHNR and FQNEAQ (reference sequence). The ends lost 5 bases at V and 2 bases at J; junction bases unmatched: 6. CDR3 bases: TGTGCCAGCAGCCCCGGGACAGGGCCTAACACTGAAGCTTTCTTT. Amino acids: CASSPGTGPNTEAFF.

This chain links TRBV6-5 with TRBJ2-1; TRBD2 aligns across 8 bases. J gave up 9 bases and V 5 bases, and 9 bases lay outside the gene matches. This CDR3 region has 14 residues. CDR1 and CDR2 (germline): MNHEY, SVGAGI. Here the CDR3 DNA reads TGTGCCAGCAGTCGGGGACTAGTTCGGGGTGAGCAGTTCTTC. Its translation: CASSRGLVRGEQFF.

V is TRBV21-1 and J is TRBJ1-5. TRBV21-1 is annotated as a pseudogene. CDR3 length: 10 amino acids. The CDR3 spells CARRGEPQHF. The CDR3 DNA reads as TGTGCCAGACGGGGTGAGCCCCAGCATTTT.